The clone carrying this T cell receptor beta chain showed up just a few times. These data come from a study of T-cell reconstitution after alpha-beta-depleted transplantation in children. The CDR3 sequence is 14 residues long. Trimming cost V 6 bases and J 4 bases, with 10 bases left between them. The germline V gene encodes CDR1 SEHNR and CDR2 FQNEAQ (reference sequence). TCRbeta library preparation incorporated unique molecular identifiers. TCRdb analysed the PCR reads with MiXCR anew, one entry per CDR3 protein. This table has hundreds of thousands of distinct CDR3 sequences, 12% appearing once. The rearrangement joins TRBV7-9 to TRBJ2-6; D not resolved. The sequenced sample was PBMCs from the stem cell graft donor, obtained from the stem cell graft. The receptor's source is a human donor who donated a stem cell graft to a child with acute lymphoblastic leukemia. The CDR3 nucleotides read TGTGCCAGCAGGTCCGCTTCGGGGGCCAACGTCCTGACTTTC. Its protein is CASRSASGANVLTF.